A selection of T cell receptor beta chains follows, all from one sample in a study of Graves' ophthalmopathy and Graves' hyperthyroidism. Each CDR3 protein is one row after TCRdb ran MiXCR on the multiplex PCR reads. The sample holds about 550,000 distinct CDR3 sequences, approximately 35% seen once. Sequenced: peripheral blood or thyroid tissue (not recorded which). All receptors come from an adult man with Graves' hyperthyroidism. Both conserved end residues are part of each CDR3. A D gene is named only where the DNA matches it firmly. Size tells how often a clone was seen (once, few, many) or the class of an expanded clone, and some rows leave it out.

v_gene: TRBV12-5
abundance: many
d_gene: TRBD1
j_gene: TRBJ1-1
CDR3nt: TGTGCTAGTGGGGGACAGGTGAACACTGAAGCTTTCTTT
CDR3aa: CASGGQVNTEAFF

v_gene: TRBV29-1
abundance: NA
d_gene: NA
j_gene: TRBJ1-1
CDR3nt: TGCAGCGTTGAAGGTCGGGGCGCTTTGATGGCTTTCTTT
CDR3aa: CSVEGRGALMAFF

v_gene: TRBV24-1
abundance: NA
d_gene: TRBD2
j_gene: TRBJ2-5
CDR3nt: TGTGCCACCAGTAAAGCGGGGGTAGAGACCCAGTACTTC
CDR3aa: CATSKAGVETQYF

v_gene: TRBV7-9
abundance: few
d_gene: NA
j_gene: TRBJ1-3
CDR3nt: TGTGCCAGCCGGGACGGTTCAATTTCTGGAAACACCATATATTTT
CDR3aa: CASRDGSISGNTIYF

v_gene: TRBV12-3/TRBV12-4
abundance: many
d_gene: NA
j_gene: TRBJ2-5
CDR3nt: TGTGCCAGCAGTTTTCAGGGGACACTTAGACAAGAGACCCAGTACTTC
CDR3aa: CASSFQGTLRQETQYF

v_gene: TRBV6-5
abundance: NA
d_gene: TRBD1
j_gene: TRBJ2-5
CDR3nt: TGTGCCAGCAGTTACGGCAAGGACAGGGGCCCAATGGAGACCCAGTACTTC
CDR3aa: CASSYGKDRGPMETQYF

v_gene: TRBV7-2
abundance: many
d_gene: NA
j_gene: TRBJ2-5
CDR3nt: TGTGCCAGCAGCTTAAACGCCCTCAGAGATGAGACCCAGTACTTC
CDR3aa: CASSLNALRDETQYF

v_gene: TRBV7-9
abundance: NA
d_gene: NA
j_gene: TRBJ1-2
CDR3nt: TGTGCCAGCAGCCAAGATCTTGTGGGGGCGGATGGCTACACCTTC
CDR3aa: CASSQDLVGADGYTF

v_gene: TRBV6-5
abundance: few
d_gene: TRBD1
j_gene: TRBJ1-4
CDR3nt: TGTGCCAGCAATCCGGGACAGGGGTTTGAAAAACTGTTTTTT
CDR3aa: CASNPGQGFEKLFF

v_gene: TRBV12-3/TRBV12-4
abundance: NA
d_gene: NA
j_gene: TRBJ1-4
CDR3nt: TGTGCCAGCAGTATGGGGCTTCCTAATGAAAAACTGTTTTTT
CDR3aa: CASSMGLPNEKLFF

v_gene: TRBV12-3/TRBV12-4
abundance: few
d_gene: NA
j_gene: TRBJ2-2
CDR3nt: TGTGCCAGCAGTTCACTCCGGGCGGAGAGGGACGGGTCCGGGGAGCTGTTTTTT
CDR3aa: CASSSLRAERDGSGELFF

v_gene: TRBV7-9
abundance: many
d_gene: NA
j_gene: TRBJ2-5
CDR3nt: TGTGCCAGCAGCTTACGCTACCAAATTCAAGAGACCCAGTACTTC
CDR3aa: CASSLRYQIQETQYF

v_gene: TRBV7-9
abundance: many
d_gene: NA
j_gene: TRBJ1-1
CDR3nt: TGTGCCAGCAGCTTAATCGGGTCTGAAGCTTTCTTT
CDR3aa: CASSLIGSEAFF

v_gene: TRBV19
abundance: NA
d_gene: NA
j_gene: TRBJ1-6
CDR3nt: TGTGCCAGTAGTATAGGGTGGACAGCACCTAATTCACCCCTCCACTTT
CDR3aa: CASSIGWTAPNSPLHF

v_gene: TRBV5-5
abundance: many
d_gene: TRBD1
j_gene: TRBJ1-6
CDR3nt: TGTGCCAGCAGCTTGGAGGACAGGGGGATTAATTCACCCCTCCACTTT
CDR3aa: CASSLEDRGINSPLHF

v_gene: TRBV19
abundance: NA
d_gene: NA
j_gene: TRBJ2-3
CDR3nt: TGTGCCAGTAGTATTTCGACGGTGAGCACAGATACGCAGTATTTT
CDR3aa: CASSISTVSTDTQYF

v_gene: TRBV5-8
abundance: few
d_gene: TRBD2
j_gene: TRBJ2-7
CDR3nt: TGTGCCAGCAGCTCGGGGGGGGGACTAGCGGTCCTGGAGCAGTACTTC
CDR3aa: CASSSGGGLAVLEQYF

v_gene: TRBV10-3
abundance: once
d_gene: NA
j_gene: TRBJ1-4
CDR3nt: TGTGCCATCAGCCCGGGACTAGGGGATGAAAAACTGTTTTTT
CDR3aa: CAISPGLGDEKLFF

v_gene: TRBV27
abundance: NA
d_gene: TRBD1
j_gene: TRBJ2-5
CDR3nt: TGTGCCAGCAGTCCGACAGGGTGGGGAGAGACCCAGTACTTC
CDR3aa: CASSPTGWGETQYF

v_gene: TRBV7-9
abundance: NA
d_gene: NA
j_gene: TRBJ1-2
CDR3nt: TGTGCCAGCAGCTTAGCCCAATATGGCTACACCTTC
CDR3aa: CASSLAQYGYTF

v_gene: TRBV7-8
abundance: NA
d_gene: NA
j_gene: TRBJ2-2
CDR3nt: TGTGCCAGCACTTTGGGACCGTTGAACACTGGGGAGCTGTTTTTT
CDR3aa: CASTLGPLNTGELFF

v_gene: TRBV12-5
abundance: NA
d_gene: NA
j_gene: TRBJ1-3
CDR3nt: TGTGCTAGTGGTTTGGTACCCCCCCCTGGAGACACCATATATTTT
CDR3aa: CASGLVPPPGDTIYF

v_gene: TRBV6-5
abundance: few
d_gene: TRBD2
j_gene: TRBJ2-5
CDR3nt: TGTGCCAGCAGTGAAGTCGTAGCGGGCGCCCCCGTCCAAGAGACCCAGTACTTC
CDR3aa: CASSEVVAGAPVQETQYF

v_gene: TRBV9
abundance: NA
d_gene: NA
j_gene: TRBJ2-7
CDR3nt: TGTGCCAGCAGCCAAGTCGGCCACGAGCGGTACTTC
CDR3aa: CASSQVGHERYF

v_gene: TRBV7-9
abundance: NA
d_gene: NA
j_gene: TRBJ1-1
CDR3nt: TGTGCCAGCAGCTTATCCTCCGGGGGCAAGTATGAAGCTTTCTTT
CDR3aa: CASSLSSGGKYEAFF

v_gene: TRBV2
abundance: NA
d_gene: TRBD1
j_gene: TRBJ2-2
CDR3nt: TGTGCCAGCAGCCAAGAACAGGGGGTCACCGGGGAGCTGTTTTTT
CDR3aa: CASSQEQGVTGELFF

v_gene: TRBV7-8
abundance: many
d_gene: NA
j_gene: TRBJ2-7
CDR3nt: TGTGCCAGCAGCTTATTGTTACAGGGAACCTACGAGCAGTACTTC
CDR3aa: CASSLLLQGTYEQYF

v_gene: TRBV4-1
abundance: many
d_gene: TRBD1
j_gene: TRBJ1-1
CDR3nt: TGCGCCAGCAGCCCAGGACAGGGTAGTGCTGAAGCTTTCTTT
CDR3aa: CASSPGQGSAEAFF

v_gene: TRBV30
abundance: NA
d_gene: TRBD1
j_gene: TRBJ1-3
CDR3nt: TGTGCCTGGACCACAGGGGCTGGAAACACCATATATTTT
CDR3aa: CAWTTGAGNTIYF